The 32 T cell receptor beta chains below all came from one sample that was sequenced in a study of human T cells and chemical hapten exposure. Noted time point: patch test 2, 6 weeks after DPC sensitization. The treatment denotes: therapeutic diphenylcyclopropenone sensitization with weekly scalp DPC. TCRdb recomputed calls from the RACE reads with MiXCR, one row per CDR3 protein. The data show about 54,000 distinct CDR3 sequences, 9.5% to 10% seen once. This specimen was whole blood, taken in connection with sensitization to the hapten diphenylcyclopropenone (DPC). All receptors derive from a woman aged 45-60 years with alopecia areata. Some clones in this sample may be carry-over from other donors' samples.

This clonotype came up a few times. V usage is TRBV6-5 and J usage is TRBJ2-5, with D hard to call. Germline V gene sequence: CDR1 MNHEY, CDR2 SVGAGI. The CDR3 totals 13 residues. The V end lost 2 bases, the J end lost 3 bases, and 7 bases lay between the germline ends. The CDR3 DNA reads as TGTGCCAGCAGTTACGCGGCCAAAGAGACCCAGTACTTC. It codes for CASSYAAKETQYF.

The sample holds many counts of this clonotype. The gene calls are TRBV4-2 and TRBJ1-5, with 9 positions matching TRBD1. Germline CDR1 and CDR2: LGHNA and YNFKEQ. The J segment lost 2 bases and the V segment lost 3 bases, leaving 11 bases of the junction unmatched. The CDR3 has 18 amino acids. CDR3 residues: CASSHARTGDGRNQPQHF. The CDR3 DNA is TGTGCCAGCAGCCACGCCCGGACAGGGGATGGTCGCAATCAGCCCCAGCATTTT.

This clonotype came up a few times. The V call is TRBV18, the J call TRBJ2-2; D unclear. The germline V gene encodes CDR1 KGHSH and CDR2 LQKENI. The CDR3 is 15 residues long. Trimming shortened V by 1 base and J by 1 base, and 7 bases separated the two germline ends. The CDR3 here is CASSPQVVNTGELFF. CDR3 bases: TGTGCCAGCTCACCACAGGTCGTGAACACCGGGGAGCTGTTTTTT.

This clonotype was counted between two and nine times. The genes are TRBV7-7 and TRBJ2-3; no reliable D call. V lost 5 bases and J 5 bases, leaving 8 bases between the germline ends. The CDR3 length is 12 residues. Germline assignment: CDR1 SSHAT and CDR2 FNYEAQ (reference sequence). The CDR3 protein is CASSADKDTQYF. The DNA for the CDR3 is TGTGCCAGCAGCGCAGACAAAGATACGCAGTATTTT. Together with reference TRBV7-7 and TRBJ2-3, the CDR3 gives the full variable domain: GAGVSQSPRYKVTKRGQDVTLRCDPISSHATLYWYQQALGQGPEFLTYFNYEAQPDKSGLPSDRFSAERPEGSISTLTIQRTEQRDSAMYRCASSADKDTQYFGPGTRLTVL.

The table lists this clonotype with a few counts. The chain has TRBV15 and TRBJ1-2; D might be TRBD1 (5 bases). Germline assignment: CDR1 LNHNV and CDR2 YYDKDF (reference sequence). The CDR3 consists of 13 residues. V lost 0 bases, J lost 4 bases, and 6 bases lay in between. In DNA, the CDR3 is TGTGCCACCAGCAGAGAGGGGACCTATGGCTACACCTTC. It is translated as CATSREGTYGYTF.

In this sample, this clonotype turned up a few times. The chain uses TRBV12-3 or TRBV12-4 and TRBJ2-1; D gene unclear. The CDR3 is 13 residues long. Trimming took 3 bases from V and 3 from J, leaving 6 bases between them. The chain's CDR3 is CASSFGFYNEQFF. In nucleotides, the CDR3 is TGTGCCAGCAGTTTCGGATTCTACAATGAGCAGTTCTTC.

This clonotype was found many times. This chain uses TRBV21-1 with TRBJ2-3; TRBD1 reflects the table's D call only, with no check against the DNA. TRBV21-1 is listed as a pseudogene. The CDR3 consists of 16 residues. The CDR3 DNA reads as TGTGCCAGCAGCAAAGGACCCCGGGGTTGGACAGATACGCAGTATTTT. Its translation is CASSKGPRGWTDTQYF.

CDR3 sequence: CASRLSVWGQGENIQYF. CDR3 sequence (DNA): TGTGCCAGCCGACTTTCTGTATGGGGACAGGGTGAAAACATTCAGTACTTC. The genes are TRBV7-2 and TRBJ2-4, with TRBD1 identical over 9 bases. The V and J ends lost 8 bases and 5 bases, in that order; junction bases with no gene match: 16. The CDR3 runs 17 residues. Germline V lookup: CDR1 SGHTA, CDR2 FQGNSA.

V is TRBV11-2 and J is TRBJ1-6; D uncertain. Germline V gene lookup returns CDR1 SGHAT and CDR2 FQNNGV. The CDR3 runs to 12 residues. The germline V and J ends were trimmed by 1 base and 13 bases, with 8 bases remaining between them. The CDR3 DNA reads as TGTGCCAGCAGCTTAGGGCATTACCCCCTCCACTTT. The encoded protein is CASSLGHYPLHF.

This CDR3 is CASSPWTGEDQPQHF. The CDR3 nucleotides are TGTGCCAGCAGTCCCTGGACAGGGGAGGATCAGCCCCAGCATTTT. The chain employs TRBV27 and TRBJ1-5; 9 bases agree with TRBD1. This CDR3 has 15 amino acids. J lost 5 bases, V lost 5 bases, and 7 bases had no gene match. From germline, CDR1 is MNHEY and CDR2 SMNVEV (reference sequence).

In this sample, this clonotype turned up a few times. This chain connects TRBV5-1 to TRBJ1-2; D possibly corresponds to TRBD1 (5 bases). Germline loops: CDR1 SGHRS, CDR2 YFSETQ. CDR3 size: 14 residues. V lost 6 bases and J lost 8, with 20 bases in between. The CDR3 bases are TGCGCCAGCACCCCCGATCCAGGGCCGAAAGGCTACACCTTC. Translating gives CASTPDPGPKGYTF.

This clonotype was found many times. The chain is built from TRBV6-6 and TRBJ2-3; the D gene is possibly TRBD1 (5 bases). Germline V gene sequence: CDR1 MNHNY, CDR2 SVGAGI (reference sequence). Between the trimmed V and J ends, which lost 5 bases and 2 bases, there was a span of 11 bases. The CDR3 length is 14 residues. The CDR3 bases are TGTGCCAGCAGTCTACAGGCTTACACAGATACGCAGTATTTT. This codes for CASSLQAYTDTQYF.

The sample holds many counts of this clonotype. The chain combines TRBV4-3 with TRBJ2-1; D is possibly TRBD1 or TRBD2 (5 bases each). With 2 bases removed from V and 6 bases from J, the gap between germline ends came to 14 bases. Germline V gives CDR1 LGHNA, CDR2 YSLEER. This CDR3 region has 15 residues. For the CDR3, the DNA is TGCGCCAGCAGCCAAACCTGGGGACGCGGCAATGAGCAGTTCTTC. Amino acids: CASSQTWGRGNEQFF.

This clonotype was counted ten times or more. The CDR3 protein is CASSGERGGRNTQYF. CDR3 nucleotides: TGTGCCAGCAGCGGAGAGCGGGGGGGCCGGAATACGCAGTATTTT. The chain has TRBV7-2 and TRBJ2-3, with 10 bases lining up with TRBD2. The CDR3 extends over 15 amino acids. The trim removed 5 bases at V and 7 bases at J, leaving 9 bases unmatched. CDR1 and CDR2 (germline): SGHTA, FQGNSA.

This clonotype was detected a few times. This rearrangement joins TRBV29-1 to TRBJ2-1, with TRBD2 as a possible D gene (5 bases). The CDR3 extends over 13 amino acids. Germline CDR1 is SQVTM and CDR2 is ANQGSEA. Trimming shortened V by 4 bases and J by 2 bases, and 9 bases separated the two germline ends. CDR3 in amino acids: CSVGDGAYNEQFF. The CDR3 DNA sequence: TGCAGCGTTGGTGACGGGGCCTACAATGAGCAGTTCTTC.

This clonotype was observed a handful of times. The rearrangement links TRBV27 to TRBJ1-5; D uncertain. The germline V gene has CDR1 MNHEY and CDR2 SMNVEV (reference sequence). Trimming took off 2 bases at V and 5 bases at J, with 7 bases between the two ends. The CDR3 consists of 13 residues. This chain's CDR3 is CASSLRGHQPQHF. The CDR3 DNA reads TGTGCCAGCAGTTTAAGAGGGCATCAGCCCCAGCATTTT.

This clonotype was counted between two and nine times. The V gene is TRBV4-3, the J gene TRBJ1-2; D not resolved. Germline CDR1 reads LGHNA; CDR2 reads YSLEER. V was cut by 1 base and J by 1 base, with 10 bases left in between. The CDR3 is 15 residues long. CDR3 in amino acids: CASSQGAAVNYGYTF. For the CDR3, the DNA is TGCGCCAGCAGCCAAGGGGCCGCGGTTAACTATGGCTACACCTTC.

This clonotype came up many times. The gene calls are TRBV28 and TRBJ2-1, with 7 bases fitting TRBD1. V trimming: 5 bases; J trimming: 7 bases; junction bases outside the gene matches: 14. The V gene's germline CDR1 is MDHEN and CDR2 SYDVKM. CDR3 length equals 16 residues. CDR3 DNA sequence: TGTGCCAGCAGTCTCCCACAGGGGAGATTGGGGAATGAGCAGTTCTTC. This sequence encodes CASSLPQGRLGNEQFF. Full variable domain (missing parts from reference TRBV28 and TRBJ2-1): DVKVTQSSRYLVKRTGEKVFLECVQDMDHENMFWYRQDPGLGLRLIYFSYDVKMKEKGDIPEGYSVSREKKERFSLILESASTNQTSMYLCASSLPQGRLGNEQFFGPGTRLTVL.

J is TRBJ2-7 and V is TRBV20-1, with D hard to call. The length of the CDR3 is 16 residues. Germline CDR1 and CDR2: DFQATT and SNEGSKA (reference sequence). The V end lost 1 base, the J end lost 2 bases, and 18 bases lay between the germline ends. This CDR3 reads CSARVPSGPITYEQYF. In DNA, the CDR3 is TGCAGTGCTAGAGTCCCTTCTGGACCTATAACCTACGAGCAGTACTTC.

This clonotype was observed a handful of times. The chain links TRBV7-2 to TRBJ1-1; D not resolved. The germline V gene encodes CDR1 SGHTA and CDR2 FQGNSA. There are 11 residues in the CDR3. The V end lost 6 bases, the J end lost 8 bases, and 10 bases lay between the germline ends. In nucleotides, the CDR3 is TGTGCCAGCAGGTGGGAAGGGGAAGCTTTCTTT. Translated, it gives CASRWEGEAFF. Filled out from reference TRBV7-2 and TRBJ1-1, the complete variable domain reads GAGVSQSPSNKVTEKGKDVELRCDPISGHTALYWYRQSLGQGLEFLIYFQGNSAPDKSGLPSDRFSAERTGGSVSTLTIQRTQQEDSAVYLCASRWEGEAFFGQGTRLTVV.

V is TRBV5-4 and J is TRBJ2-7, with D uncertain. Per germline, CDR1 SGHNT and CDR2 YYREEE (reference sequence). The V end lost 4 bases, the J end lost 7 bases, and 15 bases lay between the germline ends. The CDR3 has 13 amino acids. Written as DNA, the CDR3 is TGTGCCAGCAGCCTCGAGTCCCTCGGTGAGCAGTACTTC. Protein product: CASSLESLGEQYF.

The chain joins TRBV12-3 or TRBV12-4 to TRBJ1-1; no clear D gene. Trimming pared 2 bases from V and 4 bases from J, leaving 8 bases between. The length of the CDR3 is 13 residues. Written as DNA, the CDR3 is TGTGCCAGCAGTTTACACACGGCCACTGAAGCTTTCTTT. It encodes CASSLHTATEAFF.

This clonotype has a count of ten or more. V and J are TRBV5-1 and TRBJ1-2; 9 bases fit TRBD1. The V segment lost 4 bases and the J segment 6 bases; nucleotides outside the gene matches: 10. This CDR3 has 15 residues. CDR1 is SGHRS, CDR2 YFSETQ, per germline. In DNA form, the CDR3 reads TGCGCCAGCAGCCAAAGGGACAGGGACTTAAATGGCTACACCTTC. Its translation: CASSQRDRDLNGYTF.

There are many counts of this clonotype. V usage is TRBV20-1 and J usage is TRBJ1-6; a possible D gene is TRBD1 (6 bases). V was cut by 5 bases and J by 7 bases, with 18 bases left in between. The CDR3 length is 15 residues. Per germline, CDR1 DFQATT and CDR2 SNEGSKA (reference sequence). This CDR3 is CSASNRQAINSPLHF. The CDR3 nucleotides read TGCAGTGCTTCAAACCGACAGGCGATAAATTCACCCCTCCACTTT.

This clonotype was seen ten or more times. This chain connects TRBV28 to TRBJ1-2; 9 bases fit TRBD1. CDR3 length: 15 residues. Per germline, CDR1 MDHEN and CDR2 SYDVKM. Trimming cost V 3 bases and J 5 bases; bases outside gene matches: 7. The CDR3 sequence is CASSFNTGGSYGYTF. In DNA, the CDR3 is TGTGCCAGCAGTTTCAACACAGGGGGCAGTTATGGCTACACCTTC.

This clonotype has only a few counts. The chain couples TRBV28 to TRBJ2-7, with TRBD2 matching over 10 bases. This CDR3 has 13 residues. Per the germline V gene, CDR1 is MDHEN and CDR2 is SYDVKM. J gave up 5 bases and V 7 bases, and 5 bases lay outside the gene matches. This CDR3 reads CASNSGGNDEQYF. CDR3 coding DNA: TGTGCCAGCAATAGCGGGGGGAACGACGAGCAGTACTTC.

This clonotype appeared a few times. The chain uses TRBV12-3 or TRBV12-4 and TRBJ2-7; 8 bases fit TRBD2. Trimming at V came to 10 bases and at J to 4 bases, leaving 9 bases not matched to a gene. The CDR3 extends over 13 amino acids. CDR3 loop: CAIKAGAGYEQYF. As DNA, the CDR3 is TGTGCCATTAAAGCGGGAGCGGGGTACGAGCAGTACTTC.

The CDR3 DNA reads TGTGCCAGTAGGGGAGGGGGCCAGCCCCAGCATTTT. It translates to CASRGGGQPQHF. The chain employs TRBV27 and TRBJ1-5, with 7 bases fitting TRBD1. CDR3 size: 12 residues. CDR1 and CDR2 (germline): MNHEY, SMNVEV (reference sequence). Losses at the gene ends were 9 bases for V and 7 bases for J; bases not matched to a gene: 6.

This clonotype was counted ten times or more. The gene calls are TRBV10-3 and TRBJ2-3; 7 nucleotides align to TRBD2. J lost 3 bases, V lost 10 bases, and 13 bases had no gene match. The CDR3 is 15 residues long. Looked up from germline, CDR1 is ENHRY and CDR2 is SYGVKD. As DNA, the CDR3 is TGTGCCACCGGGGAGGGGTCTGCTGGAACAGATACGCAGTATTTT. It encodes CATGEGSAGTDTQYF.

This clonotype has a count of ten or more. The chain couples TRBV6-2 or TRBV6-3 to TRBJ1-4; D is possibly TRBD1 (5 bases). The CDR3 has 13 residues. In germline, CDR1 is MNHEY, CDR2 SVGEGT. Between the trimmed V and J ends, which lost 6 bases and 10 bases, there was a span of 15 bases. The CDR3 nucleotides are TGTGCCAGCAGAGACTCCACCCAGGGAAAACTGTTTTTT. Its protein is CASRDSTQGKLFF.

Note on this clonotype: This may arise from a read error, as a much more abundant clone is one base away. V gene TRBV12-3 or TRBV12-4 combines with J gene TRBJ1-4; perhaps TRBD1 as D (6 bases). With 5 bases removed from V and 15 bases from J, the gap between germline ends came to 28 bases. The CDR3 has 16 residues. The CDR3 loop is CASSGLRRDRTGRVFF. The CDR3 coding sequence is TGTGCCAGCAGTGGACTCCGGAGGGACCGCACAGGGCGGGTGTTTTTT.

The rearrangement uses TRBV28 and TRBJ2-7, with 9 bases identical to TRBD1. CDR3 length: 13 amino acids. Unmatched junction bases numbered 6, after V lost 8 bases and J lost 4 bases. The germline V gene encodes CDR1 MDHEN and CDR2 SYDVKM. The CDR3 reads CASRGQGFYEQYF. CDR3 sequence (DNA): TGTGCCAGCCGTGGACAGGGGTTTTACGAGCAGTACTTC.